The clone carrying this TCR beta chain was seen a few times. The data were obtained in a study of T cells after yellow fever vaccination. One entry per CDR3 protein, called by TCRdb with MiXCR from the 5' RACE reads. Here the sample spans around 320,000 distinct CDR3 sequences, about 10% being singletons. CDR3 length: 12 residues. V was pared by 0 bases and J by 7 bases, with 6 bases between. Germline lookup yields CDR1 LGHNA and CDR2 YNFKEQ. The source material was CD4+ T cells sorted from PBMCs, sampled 45 days after the yellow fever booster vaccination. The chain uses TRBV4-2 and TRBJ1-1; D uncertain. This sequence originates from a man aged 18 to 29 who received the YFV17D yellow fever vaccine. The chain's CDR3 is CASSQDQVEAFF. CDR3 DNA sequence: TGTGCCAGCAGCCAAGATCAGGTTGAAGCTTTCTTT.